The 6 T cell receptor beta chains below come from one sample, sequenced in a study of response to subunit inactivated influenza vaccine. TCRdb passed the RT-PCR reads through MiXCR, listing each CDR3 protein once. The sample carries around 530,000 distinct CDR3 sequences, about 10% recorded once. The starting material was PBMCs from blood, obtained on the day of vaccination. The receptor set was obtained from a man in his fifties or sixties who received an inactivated influenza vaccine.

This clonotype was recorded a few times. The genes are TRBV5-5 and TRBJ1-3, with D hard to call. The CDR3 extends over 15 amino acids. Germline values: CDR1 SGHKS, CDR2 YYEKEE (reference sequence). V lost 0 bases and J lost 0, with 7 bases in between. The CDR3 DNA follows: TGTGCCAGCAGCTTGGACAGTGCCTCTGGAAACACCATATATTTT. It encodes CASSLDSASGNTIYF.

Only a few counts were recorded for this clonotype. The rearrangement links TRBV6-5 to TRBJ1-2, with D unresolved. Looked up from germline, CDR1 is MNHEY and CDR2 is SVGAGI. V was shortened by 0 bases and J by 7 bases, with 15 bases between the two germline ends. This CDR3 has 15 residues. CDR3 in DNA: TGTGCCAGCAGTTACTCGATTCTTAACCCCCGTGGCTACACCTTC. This gives the protein CASSYSILNPRGYTF.

This chain uses TRBV2 with TRBJ2-2; 7 bases agree with TRBD1. The CDR3 loop spans 14 amino acids. Losses at the gene ends were 6 bases for V and 1 base for J; bases not matched to a gene: 2. Germline-derived CDR1 and CDR2 are SNHLY and FYNNEI. The CDR3 loop reads CASRGQWNTGELFF. In DNA, the CDR3 is TGTGCCAGCAGGGGACAGTGGAACACCGGGGAGCTGTTTTTT.

The V gene is TRBV12-3 or TRBV12-4, the J gene TRBJ2-2, with 9 bases aligning to TRBD2. This CDR3 is built from 14 residues. J was trimmed by 6 bases and V by 6 bases; bases with no gene match: 5. CDR3 sequence reads: CASRAGGSAGELFF. CDR3 bases: TGTGCCAGCAGAGCGGGGGGTTCCGCCGGGGAGCTGTTTTTT.

This clonotype was observed a few times. The CDR3 protein is CASSFAVAGGGVEQFF. CDR3 bases: TGTGCCAGCAGTTTCGCGGTAGCGGGAGGTGGGGTTGAGCAGTTCTTC. The genes are TRBV12-3 or TRBV12-4 and TRBJ2-1, with TRBD2 identical over 10 bases. V trimming: 3 bases; J trimming: 9 bases; junction bases outside the gene matches: 11. The CDR3 spans 16 residues.

The J gene is TRBJ2-5, the V gene TRBV30; 14 bases agree with TRBD2. Germline assignment: CDR1 GTSNPN and CDR2 SVGIG (reference sequence). Losses at the gene ends were 6 bases for V and 5 bases for J; bases not matched to a gene: 8. CDR3 size: 15 residues. The CDR3 protein is CACPVGLAGAETQYF. As DNA, the CDR3 is TGTGCCTGTCCTGTGGGACTAGCGGGAGCGGAGACCCAGTACTTC.